These 28 T cell receptor beta chains came from one sample sequenced in a study of patients and donors after allogeneic stem cell transplantation (dated by TCRdb to the early 2020s). Libraries were built with RT-PCR. Instrument on record: NextSeq 550. The public reads were run again by TCRdb, first through fastp at Q25 and then through MiXCR, and only productive beta chains were kept. Rows are unified per CDR3 protein, each entry keeping the most common DNA and genes. This sample gives roughly 880,000 distinct CDR3 sequences in total; 15% to 20% of them show up just once. The top ten hold 5% to 6.5% of the sample. Sequencing used blood, either unsorted or a sorted T cell fraction (not recorded which). These receptors were obtained from a human donor who was either an allogeneic HSCT recipient or a stem cell or donor lymphocyte infusion donor (not recorded which). It is not recorded whose cells these are; they may come from a transplant donor.

A single count supports this clonotype. The chain uses TRBV7-9 and TRBJ2-7, with D tentatively TRBD1 or TRBD2 (5 bases each). Germline CDR1 reads SEHNR; CDR2 reads FQNEAQ (reference sequence). This CDR3 has 12 amino acids. V lost 11 bases and J 3 bases, leaving 14 bases between the germline ends. The CDR3 spells CALGTVGYEQYF. The CDR3 DNA follows: TGTGCCCTGGGGACGGTTGGCTACGAGCAGTACTTC.

This clonotype was seen a few times. The chain has TRBV20-1 and TRBJ2-3; D unresolved. The CDR3 is 14 residues long. Deletions cut 5 bases from V and 4 bases from J, with 16 bases between. Germline assignment: CDR1 DFQATT and CDR2 SNEGSKA (reference sequence). This CDR3 is CSAPAPRPPDTQYF. DNA of the CDR3: TGCAGTGCTCCGGCCCCTCGGCCCCCAGATACGCAGTATTTT.

This clonotype occurred a few times. This chain joins TRBV20-1 and TRBJ2-1, with 10 positions matching TRBD2. The V gene's germline CDR1 is DFQATT and CDR2 SNEGSKA (reference sequence). CDR3 length: 13 residues. J gave up 9 bases and V 6 bases, and 8 bases lay outside the gene matches. CDR3 sequence reads: CSAAPGLAAEQFF. The CDR3 bases are TGCAGTGCCGCCCCAGGACTAGCGGCTGAGCAGTTCTTC.

A few counts support this clonotype. The J gene is TRBJ2-2, the V gene TRBV4-2, with 10 bases identical to TRBD1. This CDR3 has 15 residues. Trimming at V came to 0 bases and at J to 5 bases, leaving 0 bases not matched to a gene. The V gene's germline CDR1 is LGHNA and CDR2 YNFKEQ. The CDR3 protein is CASSQEDRGTGELFF. The CDR3 DNA is TGTGCCAGCAGCCAAGAGGACAGGGGGACCGGGGAGCTGTTTTTT.

This clonotype was seen ten or more times. At one boundary the junction diverges from the germline segment, which might be a read error. The V gene is TRBV7-7, the J gene TRBJ1-1, with a possible D match to TRBD1 (6 bases). The CDR3 spans 13 residues. The V gene's germline CDR1 is SSHAT and CDR2 FNYEAQ (reference sequence). The CDR3 bases are TGTGCTAGCAGCTTAGGGGCAGGGGCTGAAGCTTTCTTT. It translates to CASSLGAGAEAFF.

This clonotype was observed a handful of times. The chain links TRBV7-2 to TRBJ1-2; D is ambiguous. The germline CDR1 and CDR2 sequences are SGHTA and FQGNSA. The V and J ends lost 0 bases and 5 bases respectively, with 7 bases between them. The CDR3 sequence is 13 residues long. The CDR3 DNA reads as TGTGCCAGCAGCTTAGCGTTTGGATATGGCTACACCTTC. Translated, it gives CASSLAFGYGYTF.

CDR3 amino acids: CASRPNRGSAGELFF. CDR3 DNA sequence: TGTGCCAGCAGACCTAACAGGGGATCCGCCGGGGAGCTGTTTTTT. This chain connects TRBV7-2 to TRBJ2-2, with 7 positions matching TRBD1. The germline V gene has CDR1 SGHTA and CDR2 FQGNSA. V lost 6 bases and J lost 6; bases outside the gene matches: 10. CDR3 length equals 15 residues. Based on the CDR3 plus reference TRBV7-2 and TRBJ2-2, the full variable domain is GAGVSQSPSNKVTEKGKDVELRCDPISGHTALYWYRQSLGQGLEFLIYFQGNSAPDKSGLPSDRFSAERTGGSVSTLTIQRTQQEDSAVYLCASRPNRGSAGELFFGEGSRLTVL.

The chain uses TRBV12-3 or TRBV12-4 and TRBJ2-1; TRBD2 agrees at 7 bases. V was clipped by 2 bases and J by 5 bases; unmatched bases: 3. The CDR3 has 14 residues. CDR3 sequence: CASSLLLADNEQFF. CDR3 DNA sequence: TGTGCCAGCAGTTTACTCCTAGCGGACAATGAGCAGTTCTTC.

The V gene is TRBV19, the J gene TRBJ2-2; 8 nucleotides line up with TRBD1. CDR1 is LNHDA and CDR2 is SQIVND in the germline V gene (reference sequence). The CDR3 is made up of 17 amino acids. V trimming: 7 bases; J trimming: 0 bases; junction bases outside the gene matches: 10. The CDR3 DNA is TGTGCCAGTACTCACGACAGGGGCATTACGAACACCGGGGAGCTGTTTTTT. It encodes CASTHDRGITNTGELFF. Full variable domain (missing parts from reference TRBV19 and TRBJ2-2): DGGITQSPKYLFRKEGQNVTLSCEQNLNHDAMYWYRQDPGQGLRLIYYSQIVNDFQKGDIAEGYSVSREKKESFPLTVTSAQKNPTAFYLCASTHDRGITNTGELFFGEGSRLTVL.

In its sample, this clonotype was seen a few times. The V call is TRBV20-1, the J call TRBJ1-4; the D gene is possibly TRBD1 (5 bases). Per the germline V gene, CDR1 is DFQATT and CDR2 is SNEGSKA (reference sequence). V shed 6 bases and J shed 1 base, with 18 bases lying between them. This CDR3 has 16 residues. In DNA, the CDR3 is TGCAGTGCCACAAGACAGACCTTCGGAACTAATGAAAAACTGTTTTTT. Amino acids: CSATRQTFGTNEKLFF.

There are many counts of this clonotype. The genes are TRBV12-3 or TRBV12-4 and TRBJ2-1; D uncertain. V was shortened by 6 bases and J by 7 bases, with 10 bases between the two germline ends. CDR3 length: 12 amino acids. The chain's CDR3 is CASSPPTNEQFF. As DNA, the CDR3 is TGTGCCAGCAGCCCACCCACAAATGAGCAGTTCTTC.

The chain joins TRBV7-6 to TRBJ2-1; 9 nucleotides match TRBD2. CDR1 and CDR2 (germline): SGHVS, FNYEAQ. The CDR3 runs 15 residues. Trimming removed 2 bases from V and 4 bases from J; junction bases left unmatched: 3. The CDR3 reads CASSLHLAGYNEQFF. CDR3 in DNA: TGTGCCAGCAGCTTACACCTAGCGGGGTACAATGAGCAGTTCTTC.

The table lists this clonotype with a few counts. The rearrangement joins TRBV9 to TRBJ1-1; D is unclear. The V end lost 3 bases, the J end lost 6 bases, and 9 bases lay between the germline ends. The CDR3 covers 12 residues. CDR1 is SGDLS and CDR2 is YYNGEE in the germline V gene. CDR3 coding DNA: TGTGCCAGCAGCGGAGACGAATCTGAAGCTTTCTTT. It encodes CASSGDESEAFF.

This clonotype was detected ten times or more. The chain combines TRBV12-3 or TRBV12-4 with TRBJ2-2; tentative D call: TRBD2 (6 bases). This CDR3 has 13 amino acids. The V and J ends lost 5 bases and 2 bases respectively, with 6 bases between them. CDR3 bases: TGTGCCAGCAGTGGACTAAACACCGGGGAGCTGTTTTTT. It encodes CASSGLNTGELFF.

Many counts were recorded for this clonotype. The V and J genes are TRBV5-1 and TRBJ1-2; 7 bases fit TRBD1. V lost 2 bases to trimming and J lost 8 bases; unmatched junction nucleotides: 6. Per germline, CDR1 SGHRS and CDR2 YFSETQ. The CDR3 is made up of 13 amino acids. CDR3 DNA sequence: TGCGCCAGCAGCTTTGACAGGGTCGGGGGCTACACCTTC. It yields the protein CASSFDRVGGYTF. The full variable domain, with the rest looked up from reference TRBV5-1 and TRBJ1-2, is KAGVTQTPRYLIKTRGQQVTLSCSPISGHRSVSWYQQTPGQGLQFLFEYFSETQRNKGNFPGRFSGRQFSNSRSEMNVSTLELGDSALYLCASSFDRVGGYTFGSGTRLTVV.

The chain is built from TRBV5-1 and TRBJ1-4; weak D call: TRBD1 (6 bases). Germline V gives CDR1 SGHRS, CDR2 YFSETQ. Trimming removed 4 bases from V and 7 bases from J, with 26 bases in between. This CDR3 is 18 amino acids long. The CDR3 sequence: CASSPDRRRGWVFEKLFF. The CDR3 DNA sequence: TGCGCCAGCAGCCCCGACCGGCGTAGGGGGTGGGTGTTTGAAAAACTGTTTTTT.

The chain employs TRBV12-3 or TRBV12-4 and TRBJ2-2, with 9 bases aligning to TRBD2. V gave up 6 bases and J gave up 5 bases; unmatched junction bases: 10. The CDR3 contains 16 residues. The DNA of the CDR3 is TGTGCCAGCAGCCCACTTAGCGGGAGAGAGACCGGGGAGCTGTTTTTT. This translates into CASSPLSGRETGELFF.

The CDR3 coding sequence is TGCAGCGTTGAATCCTATGAAGCTTTCTTT. This translates into CSVESYEAFF. This sequence joins TRBV29-1 and TRBJ1-1; D unclear. V was trimmed by 2 bases and J by 7 bases, leaving 5 bases between them. This CDR3 has 10 residues. From germline, CDR1 is SQVTM and CDR2 ANQGSEA.

This clonotype turned up a few times. J is TRBJ2-2 and V is TRBV3-1; D is perhaps TRBD1 (6 bases). Germline values: CDR1 LGHDT, CDR2 YNNKEL (reference sequence). The V end lost 1 base, the J end lost 3 bases, and 12 bases lay between the germline ends. CDR3 length: 16 amino acids. CDR3 DNA sequence: TGTGCCAGCAGCCAAGTCTCCCGGACAGACACCGGGGAGCTGTTTTTT. It translates to CASSQVSRTDTGELFF. Variable domain in full (rest from reference TRBV3-1 and TRBJ2-2): DTAVSQTPKYLVTQMGNDKSIKCEQNLGHDTMYWYKQDSKKFLKIMFSYNNKELIINETVPNRFSPKSPDKAHLNLHINSLELGDSAVYFCASSQVSRTDTGELFFGEGSRLTVL.

This clonotype was seen only a few times. This chain connects TRBV7-9 to TRBJ2-4; 8 nucleotides agree with TRBD2. Germline V gene data show CDR1 as SEHNR and CDR2 as FQNEAQ (reference sequence). This CDR3 comprises 16 residues. With V trimmed by 1 base and J by 7 bases, 9 bases remained unmatched. The CDR3 sequence: CASSLGGSGKLNIQYF. CDR3 nucleotides: TGTGCCAGCAGCTTAGGGGGTAGCGGGAAATTGAACATTCAGTACTTC.

This clonotype was detected only a few times. V usage is TRBV7-2 and J usage is TRBJ2-3, with 7 bases identical to TRBD2. J lost 5 bases, V lost 1 base, and 6 bases had no gene match. The CDR3 is 15 residues long. From germline, CDR1 is SGHTA and CDR2 FQGNSA. CDR3 loop: CASSLVSGGGDTQYF. In nucleotides, the CDR3 is TGTGCCAGCAGCTTAGTTAGCGGCGGGGGAGATACGCAGTATTTT.

The chain couples TRBV20-1 to TRBJ2-7; TRBD2 matches at 11 bases. Germline CDR1 is DFQATT and CDR2 is SNEGSKA (reference sequence). This CDR3 comprises 15 residues. J was trimmed by 4 bases and V by 3 bases; bases with no gene match: 8. The CDR3 protein is CSASALAGGRYEQYF. The CDR3 DNA follows: TGCAGTGCTAGTGCCCTAGCGGGAGGCCGGTACGAGCAGTACTTC.

V usage is TRBV12-3 or TRBV12-4 and J usage is TRBJ1-2; 7 bases align to TRBD1. CDR3 length: 15 residues. V lost 5 bases to trimming and J lost 4 bases; unmatched junction nucleotides: 10. The CDR3 loop is CASSPYRQGGYGYTF. The CDR3, as DNA: TGTGCCAGCAGTCCTTATCGACAGGGAGGCTATGGCTACACCTTC.

The sample holds a few counts of this clonotype. The chain is built from TRBV24-1 and TRBJ1-6; D is unclear. V was clipped by 4 bases and J by 9 bases, with 6 bases between them. The germline V gene has CDR1 KGHDR and CDR2 SFDVKD. The CDR3 length is 12 residues. The CDR3 loop reads CATSEVGSPLHF. The CDR3 region has the DNA TGTGCCACCAGTGAAGTTGGTTCACCCCTCCACTTT.

This chain links TRBV12-3 or TRBV12-4 with TRBJ1-4; possible D gene TRBD1, 6 bases. CDR3 length equals 12 residues. V shed 8 bases and J shed 8 bases, with 12 bases lying between them. CDR3 sequence (DNA): TGTGCCAGCGGGGGCGCGAGGGAAAAACTGTTTTTT. As protein: CASGGAREKLFF.

The chain carries TRBV12-3 or TRBV12-4 and TRBJ1-1, with D unresolved. V lost 2 bases and J 8 bases, leaving 3 bases between the germline ends. This CDR3 comprises 10 residues. CDR3 protein: CASSLREAFF. CDR3 in DNA: TGTGCCAGCAGTTTACGGGAAGCTTTCTTT.

The V call is TRBV9, the J call TRBJ2-1; TRBD1 is a possible D gene (6 bases). Trimming took 2 bases from V and 10 from J, leaving 19 bases between them. The CDR3 contains 15 residues. CDR1 SGDLS and CDR2 YYNGEE come from the germline V gene. The CDR3 DNA reads TGTGCCAGCAGCGTCGATACTGACAGGCCGCGAGAGCAGTTCTTC. This encodes CASSVDTDRPREQFF.

This clonotype occurred a few times. The chain links TRBV7-9 to TRBJ2-1, with no clear D. The CDR3 contains 15 residues. The V and J ends lost 1 base and 6 bases respectively, with 13 bases between them. CDR1 SEHNR and CDR2 FQNEAQ come from the germline V gene (reference sequence). This CDR3 reads CASSLVGNSSNEQFF. Here the CDR3 DNA reads TGTGCCAGCAGCTTAGTGGGGAACAGCAGCAATGAGCAGTTCTTC. Full variable domain (rest looked up from reference TRBV7-9 and TRBJ2-1): DTGVSQNPRHKITKRGQNVTFRCDPISEHNRLYWYRQTLGQGPEFLTYFQNEAQLEKSRLLSDRFSAERPKGSFSTLEIQRTEQGDSAMYLCASSLVGNSSNEQFFGPGTRLTVL.